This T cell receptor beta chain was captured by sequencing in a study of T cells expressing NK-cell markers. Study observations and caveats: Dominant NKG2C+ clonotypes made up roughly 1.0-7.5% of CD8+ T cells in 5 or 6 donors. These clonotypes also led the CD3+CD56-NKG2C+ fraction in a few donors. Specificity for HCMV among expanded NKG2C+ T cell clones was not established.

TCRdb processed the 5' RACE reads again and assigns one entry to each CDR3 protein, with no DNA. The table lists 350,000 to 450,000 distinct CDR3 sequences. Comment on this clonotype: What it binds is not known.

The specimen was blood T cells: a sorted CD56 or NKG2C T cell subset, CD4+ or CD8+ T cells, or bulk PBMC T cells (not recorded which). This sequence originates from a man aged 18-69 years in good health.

The CDR3 loop reads CSAWAGTYSSGANVLTF. The chain combines TRBV20-1 with TRBJ2-6; TCRdb returns TRBD1, unconfirmable since there is no DNA. The germline V gene encodes CDR1 DFQATT and CDR2 SNEGSKA (reference sequence). The CDR3 is 17 residues long.